Below, 24 T cell receptor beta chains from the same sample are listed, as sequenced in a study of blood T cell repertoires in COVID-19. The repertoire was sequenced with immunoSEQ multiplex PCR; TCRdb's copy has only in-frame clones and lacks some. The sample includes approximately 470,000 clones, roughly 87% of them seen just once. The material sequenced was PBMCs or T cells enriched from blood (not recorded which). The receptors were sampled from a woman between 18 and 29 years old who had recovered from COVID-19.

The genes are TRBV15 and TRBJ1-2, with D perhaps matching TRBD1 (5 bases). CDR1 is LNHNV, CDR2 YYDKDF, per germline (reference sequence). Trimming removed 2 bases from V and 4 bases from J, with 11 bases in between. The CDR3 contains 14 residues. CDR3 in DNA: TGTGCCACCAGCAGACCGGAGGGGAGCTATGGCTACACCTTC. Encoded protein: CATSRPEGSYGYTF.

V and J are TRBV7-2 and TRBJ2-5; D possibly corresponds to TRBD2 (6 bases). The germline gives CDR1 SGHTA, CDR2 FQGNSA. The CDR3 covers 13 residues. V dropped 3 bases and J dropped 1 base, with 6 bases sitting between them. Here the CDR3 reads CASSLGLQETQYF. In DNA form, the CDR3 reads TGTGCCAGCAGCTTGGGACTCCAAGAGACCCAGTACTTC.

The chain combines TRBV28 with TRBJ2-7, with no clear D. V was shortened by 7 bases and J by 3 bases, with 7 bases between the two germline ends. Germline V CDR1 and CDR2: MDHEN, SYDVKM. The CDR3 is 11 residues long. CDR3 sequence (DNA): TGTGCCAGCACCCACAACTACGAGCAGTACTTC. As protein: CASTHNYEQYF.

This chain connects TRBV5-1 to TRBJ1-4; D gene unclear. V lost 0 bases and J 3 bases, leaving 9 bases between the germline ends. CDR1 and CDR2 (germline): SGHRS, YFSETQ. This CDR3 spans 15 amino acids. DNA of the CDR3: TGCGCCAGCAGCTTGGTCGGGGAGGCTAATGAAAAACTGTTTTTT. This encodes CASSLVGEANEKLFF.

The chain is built from TRBV30 and TRBJ1-6; 7 nucleotides agree with TRBD1. The CDR3 covers 15 residues. Per the germline V gene, CDR1 is GTSNPN and CDR2 is SVGIG (reference sequence). Losses at the gene ends were 3 bases for V and 9 bases for J; bases not matched to a gene: 11. The CDR3 DNA reads as TGTGCCTGGAGGACGAGGGACAGCCGTCGTTCACCCCTCCACTTT. Its protein is CAWRTRDSRRSPLHF.

The chain carries TRBV11-2 and TRBJ1-4; D gene ambiguous. The germline V and J ends were trimmed by 3 bases and 2 bases, with 13 bases remaining between them. Germline assignment: CDR1 SGHAT and CDR2 FQNNGV. This CDR3 has 16 amino acids. The chain's CDR3 is CASSLSREATNEKLFF. The DNA for the CDR3 is TGTGCCAGCAGCTTGTCCCGGGAGGCGACTAATGAAAAACTGTTTTTT.

The chain uses TRBV3-1 (or the pseudogene TRBV3-2) and TRBJ2-7; a possible D gene is TRBD1 (6 bases). The CDR3 totals 17 residues. In germline, CDR1 is LGHDT, CDR2 YNNKEL (reference sequence). Trimming removed 0 bases at V and 1 base at J, with 16 bases between. The CDR3, as DNA: TGTGCCAGCAGCCAAGATCGTCAGGGGATTCGGTCCTACGAGCAGTACTTC. Translated: CASSQDRQGIRSYEQYF.

The sample holds one count of this clone. This chain uses TRBV30 with TRBJ2-7, with D unresolved. Per germline, CDR1 GTSNPN and CDR2 SVGIG (reference sequence). This CDR3 is 11 amino acids long. The germline V and J ends were trimmed by 2 bases and 3 bases, with 5 bases remaining between them. The CDR3 DNA follows: TGTGCCTGGAGTACAAACTACGAGCAGTACTTC. Amino acid sequence: CAWSTNYEQYF.

In DNA form, the CDR3 reads TGTGCCAGTCACCCCGGGACAGGGATCTACGAGCAGTACTTC. Its translation: CASHPGTGIYEQYF. The genes are TRBV2 and TRBJ2-7, with 9 nucleotides matching TRBD1. V lost 9 bases, J lost 3 bases, and 9 bases stayed unmatched. Germline V CDR1 and CDR2: SNHLY, FYNNEI. The CDR3 spans 14 residues. The full variable domain, rest sourced from reference TRBV2 and TRBJ2-7, is EPEVTQTPSHQVTQMGQEVILRCVPISNHLYFYWYRQILGQKVEFLVSFYNNEISEKSEIFDDQFSVERPDGSNFTLKIRSTKLEDSAMYFCASHPGTGIYEQYFGPGTRLTVT.

This clone has only one observation. V gene TRBV19 combines with J gene TRBJ1-2, with 9 positions matching TRBD1. This CDR3 spans 14 amino acids. Per the germline V gene, CDR1 is LNHDA and CDR2 is SQIVND (reference sequence). V was pared by 5 bases and J by 4 bases, with 5 bases of the junction left unmatched. The CDR3 loop reads CASSAQGAGYGYTF. The CDR3 DNA is TGTGCCAGTAGTGCACAGGGGGCTGGCTATGGCTACACCTTC. Supplemented by reference TRBV19 and TRBJ1-2, the full variable domain reads DGGITQSPKYLFRKEGQNVTLSCEQNLNHDAMYWYRQDPGQGLRLIYYSQIVNDFQKGDIAEGYSVSREKKESFPLTVTSAQKNPTAFYLCASSAQGAGYGYTFGSGTRLTVV.

The chain has TRBV7-2 and TRBJ2-7; 9 bases align to TRBD1. V was clipped by 2 bases and J by 4 bases; unmatched bases: 6. Germline V gene sequence: CDR1 SGHTA, CDR2 FQGNSA. This CDR3 comprises 15 residues. This CDR3 is CASSLTGGQFYEQYF. The CDR3 nucleotides are TGTGCCAGCAGCTTAACAGGGGGCCAATTTTACGAGCAGTACTTC.

The chain carries TRBV28 and TRBJ1-4; 8 nucleotides match TRBD1. The ends lost 7 bases at V and 10 bases at J; junction bases unmatched: 14. CDR3 length: 15 amino acids. Germline V gene sequence: CDR1 MDHEN, CDR2 SYDVKM. The CDR3 is CASTDSGTGGGKLFF. CDR3 sequence (DNA): TGTGCCAGCACCGATTCCGGGACAGGAGGAGGAAAACTGTTTTTT.

A single count supports this clone. V gene TRBV5-1 combines with J gene TRBJ1-4; D is uncertain. Looked up from germline, CDR1 is SGHRS and CDR2 is YFSETQ. The CDR3 runs to 15 residues. Trimming took off 1 base at V and 3 bases at J, with 10 bases between the two ends. CDR3 region: CASSLMGRPNEKLFF. The CDR3 nucleotides are TGCGCCAGCAGCTTGATGGGGAGGCCTAATGAAAAACTGTTTTTT. Full variable domain (remainder filled in from reference TRBV5-1 and TRBJ1-4): KAGVTQTPRYLIKTRGQQVTLSCSPISGHRSVSWYQQTPGQGLQFLFEYFSETQRNKGNFPGRFSGRQFSNSRSEMNVSTLELGDSALYLCASSLMGRPNEKLFFGSGTQLSVL.

The gene calls are TRBV5-1 and TRBJ2-6; 10 nucleotides agree with TRBD1. The ends lost 0 bases at V and 0 bases at J; junction bases unmatched: 21. CDR1 is SGHRS, CDR2 YFSETQ, per germline. This CDR3 has 24 amino acids. The CDR3 loop reads CASSLVIPTGGGTNRISGANVLTF. The CDR3 DNA follows: TGCGCCAGCAGCTTGGTGATTCCGACAGGGGGCGGTACCAACCGGATCTCTGGGGCCAACGTCCTGACTTTC.

The gene calls are TRBV27 and TRBJ1-1; D may be TRBD1 (5 bases). Germline V gives CDR1 MNHEY, CDR2 SMNVEV (reference sequence). The V and J ends lost 0 bases and 8 bases respectively, with 10 bases between them. The CDR3 extends over 13 amino acids. CDR3 amino acids: CASSLSGQKEAFF. The CDR3 bases are TGTGCCAGCAGTTTATCGGGGCAGAAAGAAGCTTTCTTT.

The CDR3 region is CSASRDNQETQYF. The CDR3 DNA follows: TGCAGTGCTAGTCGGGACAACCAAGAGACCCAGTACTTC. The chain carries TRBV20-1 and TRBJ2-5; possibly TRBD1 for D (6 bases). The CDR3 length is 13 residues. V was cut by 3 bases and J by 0 bases, with 8 bases left in between. Germline values: CDR1 DFQATT, CDR2 SNEGSKA (reference sequence).

This chain links TRBV7-9 with TRBJ1-1; no clear D gene. Trimming took 1 base from V and 1 from J, leaving 7 bases between them. The CDR3 sequence is 14 residues long. Germline lookup yields CDR1 SEHNR and CDR2 FQNEAQ (reference sequence). CDR3: CASSLGIGNTEAFF. CDR3 sequence (DNA): TGTGCCAGCAGCTTAGGAATCGGGAACACTGAAGCTTTCTTT.

This clone has just a few counts. The gene calls are TRBV5-1 and TRBJ1-4; D gene ambiguous. Trimming removed 0 bases from V and 0 bases from J, with 12 bases in between. The CDR3 is made up of 17 amino acids. Germline values: CDR1 SGHRS, CDR2 YFSETQ. The CDR3 coding sequence is TGCGCCAGCAGCTTGGATCGTAGAGAAGCAACTAATGAAAAACTGTTTTTT. Translating gives CASSLDRREATNEKLFF.

V gene TRBV28 combines with J gene TRBJ1-6, with D uncertain. Trimming took off 4 bases at V and 4 bases at J, with 5 bases between the two ends. The CDR3 is made up of 13 amino acids. The V gene's germline CDR1 is MDHEN and CDR2 SYDVKM. Here the CDR3 reads CASSSGYNSPLHF. CDR3 in DNA: TGTGCCAGCAGTTCCGGTTATAATTCACCCCTCCACTTT.

The CDR3 reads CASSIEAGEAEAFF. CDR3 sequence (DNA): TGTGCCAGTAGTATTGAGGCGGGGGAAGCTGAAGCTTTCTTT. The V call is TRBV19, the J call TRBJ1-1; perhaps TRBD1 as D (5 bases). V lost 3 bases and J 6 bases, leaving 14 bases between the germline ends. Germline loops: CDR1 LNHDA, CDR2 SQIVND (reference sequence). CDR3 length equals 14 residues.

The CDR3 spells CASSQDVSDLVTEAFF. The CDR3 DNA is TGTGCCAGCAGCCAAGATGTGAGTGATTTGGTGACTGAAGCTTTCTTT. The chain links TRBV3-1 (or the pseudogene TRBV3-2) to TRBJ1-1; D is unresolved. The V end was cut by 0 bases, the J end by 5 bases, with 16 bases between. CDR3 size: 16 residues. Germline V lookup: CDR1 LGHDT, CDR2 YNNKEL (reference sequence).

The chain uses TRBV28 and TRBJ1-1; D not resolved. V was shortened by 5 bases and J by 4 bases, with 17 bases between the two germline ends. This CDR3 comprises 15 residues. Germline V lookup: CDR1 MDHEN, CDR2 SYDVKM. CDR3 DNA: TGTGCCAGCAGTCCACGAGGAAAGGGAGGCACTGAAGCTTTCTTT. Amino acid sequence: CASSPRGKGGTEAFF. The full variable domain, rest sourced from reference TRBV28 and TRBJ1-1, is DVKVTQSSRYLVKRTGEKVFLECVQDMDHENMFWYRQDPGLGLRLIYFSYDVKMKEKGDIPEGYSVSREKKERFSLILESASTNQTSMYLCASSPRGKGGTEAFFGQGTRLTVV.

This chain joins TRBV11-2 and TRBJ1-2; D is undetermined. V was cut by 5 bases and J by 7 bases, with 11 bases left in between. The CDR3 loop spans 12 amino acids. Germline assignment: CDR1 SGHAT and CDR2 FQNNGV. CDR3 in DNA: TGTGCCAGCAGCCCAAACGGACTTGGCTACACCTTC. Protein sequence: CASSPNGLGYTF.

With regard to this clone: Other DNA sequences in this specimen translate into the identical CDR3. V usage is TRBV18 and J usage is TRBJ1-2; TRBD1 matches 7 bases. The ends lost 2 bases at V and 0 bases at J; junction bases unmatched: 0. The CDR3 length is 14 residues. Per the germline V gene, CDR1 is KGHSH and CDR2 is LQKENI. In DNA form, the CDR3 reads TGTGCCAGCTCACCAACAGGGGCTAACTATGGCTACACCTTC. This codes for CASSPTGANYGYTF.